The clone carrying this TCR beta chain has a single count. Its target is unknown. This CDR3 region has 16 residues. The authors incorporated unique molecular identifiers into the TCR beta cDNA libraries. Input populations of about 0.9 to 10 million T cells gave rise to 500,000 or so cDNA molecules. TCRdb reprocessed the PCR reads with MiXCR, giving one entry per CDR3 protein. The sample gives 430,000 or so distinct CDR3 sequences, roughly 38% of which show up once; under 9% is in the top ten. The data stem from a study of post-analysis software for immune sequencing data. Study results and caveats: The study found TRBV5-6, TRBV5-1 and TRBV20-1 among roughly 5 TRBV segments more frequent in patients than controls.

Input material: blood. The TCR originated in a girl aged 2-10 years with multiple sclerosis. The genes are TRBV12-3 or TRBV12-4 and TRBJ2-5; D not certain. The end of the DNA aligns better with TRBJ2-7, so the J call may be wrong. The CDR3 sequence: CASSSPWALKGYEQYF. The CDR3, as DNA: TGTGCCAGCAGTTCGCCCTGGGCTCTTAAGGGATACGAGCAGTACTTC.